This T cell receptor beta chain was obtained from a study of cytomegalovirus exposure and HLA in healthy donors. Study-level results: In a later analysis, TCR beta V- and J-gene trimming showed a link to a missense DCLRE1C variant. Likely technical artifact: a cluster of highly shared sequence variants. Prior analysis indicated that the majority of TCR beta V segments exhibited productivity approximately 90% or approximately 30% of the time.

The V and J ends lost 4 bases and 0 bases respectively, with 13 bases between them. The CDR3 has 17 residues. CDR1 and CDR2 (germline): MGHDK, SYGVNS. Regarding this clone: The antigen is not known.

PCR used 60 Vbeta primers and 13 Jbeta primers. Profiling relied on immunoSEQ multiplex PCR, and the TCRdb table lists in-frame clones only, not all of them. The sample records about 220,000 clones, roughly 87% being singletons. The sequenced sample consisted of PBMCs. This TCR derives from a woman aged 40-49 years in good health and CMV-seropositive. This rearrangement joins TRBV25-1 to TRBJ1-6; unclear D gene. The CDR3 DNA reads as TGTGCCAGCAGTGCCGGGAACACGTTCTCCTATAATTCACCCCTCCACTTT. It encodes CASSAGNTFSYNSPLHF.